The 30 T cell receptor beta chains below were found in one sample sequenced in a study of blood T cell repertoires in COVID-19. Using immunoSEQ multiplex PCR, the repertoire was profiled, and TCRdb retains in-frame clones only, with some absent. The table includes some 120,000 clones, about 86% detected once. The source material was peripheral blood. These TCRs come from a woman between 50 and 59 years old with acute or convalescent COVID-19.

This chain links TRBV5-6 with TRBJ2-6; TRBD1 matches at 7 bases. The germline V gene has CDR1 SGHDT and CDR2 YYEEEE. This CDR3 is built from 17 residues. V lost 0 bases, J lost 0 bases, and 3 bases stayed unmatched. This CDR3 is CASSLGQGFSGANVLTF. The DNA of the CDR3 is TGTGCCAGCAGCTTGGGACAGGGTTTCTCTGGGGCCAACGTCCTGACTTTC.

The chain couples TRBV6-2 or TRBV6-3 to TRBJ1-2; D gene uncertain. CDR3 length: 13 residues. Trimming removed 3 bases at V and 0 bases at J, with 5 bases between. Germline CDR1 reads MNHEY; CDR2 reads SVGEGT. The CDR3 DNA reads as TGTGCCAGCAGTTATAATTCTAACTATGGCTACACCTTC. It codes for CASSYNSNYGYTF.

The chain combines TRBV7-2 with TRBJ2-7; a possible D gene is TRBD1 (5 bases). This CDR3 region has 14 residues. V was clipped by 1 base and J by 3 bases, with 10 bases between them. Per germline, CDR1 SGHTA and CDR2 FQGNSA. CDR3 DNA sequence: TGTGCCAGCAGCTTAGTTAGGGGCGTCTACGAGCAGTACTTC. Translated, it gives CASSLVRGVYEQYF.

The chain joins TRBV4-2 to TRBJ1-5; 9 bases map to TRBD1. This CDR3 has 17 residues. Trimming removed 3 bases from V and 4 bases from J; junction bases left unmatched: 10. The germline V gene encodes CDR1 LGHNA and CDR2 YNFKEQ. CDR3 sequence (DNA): TGTGCCAGCAGCCAGACCGGGACAGGGATGAGGAATCAGCCCCAGCATTTT. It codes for CASSQTGTGMRNQPQHF.

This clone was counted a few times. CDR3 region: CASSSFYEQYF. The CDR3 DNA reads as TGTGCCAGCAGCTCGTTCTACGAGCAGTACTTC. The chain has TRBV7-3 and TRBJ2-7; D call uncertain. This CDR3 is 11 amino acids long. The V end was cut by 4 bases, the J end by 3 bases, with 4 bases between. Germline loops: CDR1 SGHTA, CDR2 FQGTGA. Full variable domain (outside the CDR3, taken from reference TRBV7-3 and TRBJ2-7): GAGVSQTPSNKVTEKGKYVELRCDPISGHTALYWYRQSLGQGPEFLIYFQGTGAADDSGLPNDRFFAVRPEGSVSTLKIQRTERGDSAVYLCASSSFYEQYFGPGTRLTVT.

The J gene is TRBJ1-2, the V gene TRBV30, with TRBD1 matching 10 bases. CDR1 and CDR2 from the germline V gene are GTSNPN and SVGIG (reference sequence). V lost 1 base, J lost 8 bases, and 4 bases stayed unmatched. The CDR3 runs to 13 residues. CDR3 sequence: CAWSATGGEGYTF. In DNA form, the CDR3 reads TGTGCCTGGAGTGCGACAGGGGGCGAAGGCTACACCTTC.

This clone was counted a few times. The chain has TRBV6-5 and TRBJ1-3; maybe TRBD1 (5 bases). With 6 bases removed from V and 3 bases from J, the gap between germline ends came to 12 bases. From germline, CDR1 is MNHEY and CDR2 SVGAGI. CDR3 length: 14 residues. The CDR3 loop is CASSRTRYGNTIYF. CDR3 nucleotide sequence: TGTGCCAGCAGCCGGACACGTTATGGAAACACCATATATTTT.

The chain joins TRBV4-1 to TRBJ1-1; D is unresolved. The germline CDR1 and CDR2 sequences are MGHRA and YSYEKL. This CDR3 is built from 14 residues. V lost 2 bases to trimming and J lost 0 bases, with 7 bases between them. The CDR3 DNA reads TGCGCCAGCAGCCAAATCGAGGTGAACACTGAAGCTTTCTTT. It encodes CASSQIEVNTEAFF.

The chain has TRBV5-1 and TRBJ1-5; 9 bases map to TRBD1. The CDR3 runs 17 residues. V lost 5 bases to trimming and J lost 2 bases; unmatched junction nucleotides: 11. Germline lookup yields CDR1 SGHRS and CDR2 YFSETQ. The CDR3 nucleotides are TGCGCCAGCAGTCGGGACAGGGACCCTTTTTGCAATCAGCCCCAGCATTTT. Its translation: CASSRDRDPFCNQPQHF.

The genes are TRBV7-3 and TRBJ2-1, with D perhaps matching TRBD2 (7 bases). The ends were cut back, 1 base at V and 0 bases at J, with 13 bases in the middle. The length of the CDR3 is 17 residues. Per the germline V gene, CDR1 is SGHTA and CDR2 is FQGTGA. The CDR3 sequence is CASSLMGGLLSYNEQFF. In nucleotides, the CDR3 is TGTGCCAGCAGCTTAATGGGGGGGCTCCTCTCCTACAATGAGCAGTTCTTC.

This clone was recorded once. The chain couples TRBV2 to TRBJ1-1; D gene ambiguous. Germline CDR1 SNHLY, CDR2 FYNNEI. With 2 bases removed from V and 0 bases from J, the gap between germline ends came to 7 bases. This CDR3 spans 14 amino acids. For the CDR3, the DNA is TGTGCCAGCAGTGAAAGAACAATGAACACTGAAGCTTTCTTT. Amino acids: CASSERTMNTEAFF. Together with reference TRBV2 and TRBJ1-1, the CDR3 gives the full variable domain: EPEVTQTPSHQVTQMGQEVILRCVPISNHLYFYWYRQILGQKVEFLVSFYNNEISEKSEIFDDQFSVERPDGSNFTLKIRSTKLEDSAMYFCASSERTMNTEAFFGQGTRLTVV.

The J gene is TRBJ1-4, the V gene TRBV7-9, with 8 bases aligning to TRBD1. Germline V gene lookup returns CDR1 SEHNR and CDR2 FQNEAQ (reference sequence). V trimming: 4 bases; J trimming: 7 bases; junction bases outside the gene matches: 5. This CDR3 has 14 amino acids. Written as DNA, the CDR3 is TGTGCCAGCAGCTCGCAGGGGGCTGGTGAAAAACTGTTTTTT. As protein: CASSSQGAGEKLFF.

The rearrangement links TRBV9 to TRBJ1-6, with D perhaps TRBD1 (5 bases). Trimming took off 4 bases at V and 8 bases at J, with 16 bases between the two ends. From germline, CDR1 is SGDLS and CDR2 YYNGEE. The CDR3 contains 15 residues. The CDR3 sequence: CASSPNTGGDSPLHF. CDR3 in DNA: TGTGCCAGCAGCCCAAATACGGGGGGGGATTCACCCCTCCACTTT.

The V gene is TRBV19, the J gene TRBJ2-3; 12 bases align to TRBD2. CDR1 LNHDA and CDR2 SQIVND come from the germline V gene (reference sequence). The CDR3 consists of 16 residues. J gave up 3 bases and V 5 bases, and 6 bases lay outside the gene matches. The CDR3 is CASSARLAGETDTQYF. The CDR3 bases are TGTGCCAGTAGTGCCAGACTAGCGGGGGAGACAGATACGCAGTATTTT.

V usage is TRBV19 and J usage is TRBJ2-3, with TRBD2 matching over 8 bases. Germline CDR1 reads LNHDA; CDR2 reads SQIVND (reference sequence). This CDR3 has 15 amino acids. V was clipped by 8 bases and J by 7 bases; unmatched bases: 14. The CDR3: CASSRTSLVENTQYF. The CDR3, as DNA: TGTGCCAGTTCTCGGACTAGCCTGGTAGAAAATACGCAGTATTTT.

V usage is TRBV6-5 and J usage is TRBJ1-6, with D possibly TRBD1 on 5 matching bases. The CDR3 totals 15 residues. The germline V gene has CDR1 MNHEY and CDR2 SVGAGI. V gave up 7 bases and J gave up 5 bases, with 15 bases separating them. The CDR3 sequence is CASTIGQLNNSPLHF. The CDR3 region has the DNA TGTGCCAGCACCATAGGACAATTAAATAATTCACCCCTCCACTTT.

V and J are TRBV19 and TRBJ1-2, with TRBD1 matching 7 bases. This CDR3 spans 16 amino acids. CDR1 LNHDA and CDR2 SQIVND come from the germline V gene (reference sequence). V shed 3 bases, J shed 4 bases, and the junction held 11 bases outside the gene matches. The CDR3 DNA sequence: TGTGCCAGTAGTATCCCCCTTCAGGGGGTGACCTATGGCTACACCTTC. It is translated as CASSIPLQGVTYGYTF.

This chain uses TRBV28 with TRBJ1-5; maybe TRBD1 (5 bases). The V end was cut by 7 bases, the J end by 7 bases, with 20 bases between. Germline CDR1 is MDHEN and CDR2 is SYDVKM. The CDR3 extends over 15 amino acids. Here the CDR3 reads CASTSVRRGNQPQHF. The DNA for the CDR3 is TGTGCCAGCACCTCCGTCCGGAGGGGAAACCAGCCCCAGCATTTT.

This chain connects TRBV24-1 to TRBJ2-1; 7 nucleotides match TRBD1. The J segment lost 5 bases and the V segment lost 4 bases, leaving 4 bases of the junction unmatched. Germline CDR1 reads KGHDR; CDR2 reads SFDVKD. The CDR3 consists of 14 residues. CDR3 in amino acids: CATSETGQNNEQFF. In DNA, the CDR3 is TGTGCCACCAGTGAAACGGGACAGAACAATGAGCAGTTCTTC.

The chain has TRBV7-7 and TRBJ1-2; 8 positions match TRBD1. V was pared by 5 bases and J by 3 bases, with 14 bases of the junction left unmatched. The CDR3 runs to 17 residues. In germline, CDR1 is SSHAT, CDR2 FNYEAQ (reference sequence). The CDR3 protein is CASSPTKDDRGDYGYTF. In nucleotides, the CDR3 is TGTGCCAGCAGCCCTACTAAAGATGACAGGGGCGACTATGGCTACACCTTC.

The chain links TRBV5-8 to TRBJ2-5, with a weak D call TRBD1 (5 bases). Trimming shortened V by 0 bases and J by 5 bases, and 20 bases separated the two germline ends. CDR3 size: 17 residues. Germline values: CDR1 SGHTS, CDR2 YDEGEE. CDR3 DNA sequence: TGTGCCAGCAGCTTGGCTGGGGCAGGTGGGGCATGGGAGACCCAGTACTTC. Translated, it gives CASSLAGAGGAWETQYF. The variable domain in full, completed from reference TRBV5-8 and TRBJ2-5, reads EAGVTQSPTHLIKTRGQQATLRCSPISGHTSVYWYQQALGLGLQFLLWYDEGEERNRGNFPPRFSGRQFPNYSSELNVNALELEDSALYLCASSLAGAGGAWETQYFGPGTRLLVL.

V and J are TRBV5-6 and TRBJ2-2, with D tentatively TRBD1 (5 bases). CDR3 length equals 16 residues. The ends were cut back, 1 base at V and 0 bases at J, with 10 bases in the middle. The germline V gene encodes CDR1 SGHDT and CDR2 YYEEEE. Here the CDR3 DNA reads TGTGCCAGCAGCTTGTTTTGGACACCGAACACCGGGGAGCTGTTTTTT. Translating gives CASSLFWTPNTGELFF.

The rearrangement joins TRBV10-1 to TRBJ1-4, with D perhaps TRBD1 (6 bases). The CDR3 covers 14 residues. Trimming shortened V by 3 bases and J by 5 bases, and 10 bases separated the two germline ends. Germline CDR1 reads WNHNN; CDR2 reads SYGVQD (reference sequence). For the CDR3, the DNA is TGCGCCAGCAGTGATGGACAGCGAAATGAAAAACTGTTTTTT. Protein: CASSDGQRNEKLFF.

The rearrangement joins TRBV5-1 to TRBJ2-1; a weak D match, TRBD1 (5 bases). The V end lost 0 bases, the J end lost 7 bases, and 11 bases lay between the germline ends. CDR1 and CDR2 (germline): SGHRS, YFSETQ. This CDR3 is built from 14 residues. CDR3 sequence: CASSLDQGRNEQFF. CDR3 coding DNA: TGCGCCAGCAGCTTGGATCAGGGTAGGAATGAGCAGTTCTTC.

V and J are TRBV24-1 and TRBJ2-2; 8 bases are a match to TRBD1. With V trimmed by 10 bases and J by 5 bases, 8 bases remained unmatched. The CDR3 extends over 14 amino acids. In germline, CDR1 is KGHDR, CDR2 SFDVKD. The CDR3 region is CATNTGGGTGELFF. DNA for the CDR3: TGTGCCACAAACACAGGGGGAGGAACCGGGGAGCTGTTTTTT.

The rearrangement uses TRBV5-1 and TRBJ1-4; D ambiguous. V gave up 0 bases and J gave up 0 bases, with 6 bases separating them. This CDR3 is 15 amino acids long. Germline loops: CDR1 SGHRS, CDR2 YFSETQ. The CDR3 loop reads CASSLGRTTNEKLFF. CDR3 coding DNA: TGCGCCAGCAGCTTGGGCAGAACAACTAATGAAAAACTGTTTTTT. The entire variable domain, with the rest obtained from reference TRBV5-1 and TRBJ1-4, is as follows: KAGVTQTPRYLIKTRGQQVTLSCSPISGHRSVSWYQQTPGQGLQFLFEYFSETQRNKGNFPGRFSGRQFSNSRSEMNVSTLELGDSALYLCASSLGRTTNEKLFFGSGTQLSVL.

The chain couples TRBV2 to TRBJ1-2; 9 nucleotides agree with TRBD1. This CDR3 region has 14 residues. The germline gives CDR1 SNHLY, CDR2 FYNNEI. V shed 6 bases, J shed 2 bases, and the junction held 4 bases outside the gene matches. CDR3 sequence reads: CASRLTGGNYGYTF. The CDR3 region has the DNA TGTGCCAGCAGGCTCACAGGGGGCAACTATGGCTACACCTTC.

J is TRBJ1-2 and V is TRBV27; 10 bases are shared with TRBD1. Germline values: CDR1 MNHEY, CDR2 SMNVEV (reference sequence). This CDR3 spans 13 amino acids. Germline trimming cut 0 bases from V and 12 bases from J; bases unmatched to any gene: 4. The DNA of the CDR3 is TGTGCCAGCAGTTTATCGACAGGGGGCGCGCACACCTTC. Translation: CASSLSTGGAHTF.

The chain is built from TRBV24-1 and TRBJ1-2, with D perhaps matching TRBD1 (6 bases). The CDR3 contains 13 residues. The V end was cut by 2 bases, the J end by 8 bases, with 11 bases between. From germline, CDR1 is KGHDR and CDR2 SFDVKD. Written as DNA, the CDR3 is TGTGCCACCAGTGATTGGGGGCTCGAAGGCTACACCTTC. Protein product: CATSDWGLEGYTF.

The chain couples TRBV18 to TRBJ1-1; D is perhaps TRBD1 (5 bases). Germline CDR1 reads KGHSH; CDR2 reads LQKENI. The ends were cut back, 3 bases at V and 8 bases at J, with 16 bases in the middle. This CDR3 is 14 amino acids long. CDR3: CASSPPGHPGEAFF. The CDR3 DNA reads TGTGCCAGCTCACCTCCAGGGCACCCAGGCGAAGCTTTCTTT.